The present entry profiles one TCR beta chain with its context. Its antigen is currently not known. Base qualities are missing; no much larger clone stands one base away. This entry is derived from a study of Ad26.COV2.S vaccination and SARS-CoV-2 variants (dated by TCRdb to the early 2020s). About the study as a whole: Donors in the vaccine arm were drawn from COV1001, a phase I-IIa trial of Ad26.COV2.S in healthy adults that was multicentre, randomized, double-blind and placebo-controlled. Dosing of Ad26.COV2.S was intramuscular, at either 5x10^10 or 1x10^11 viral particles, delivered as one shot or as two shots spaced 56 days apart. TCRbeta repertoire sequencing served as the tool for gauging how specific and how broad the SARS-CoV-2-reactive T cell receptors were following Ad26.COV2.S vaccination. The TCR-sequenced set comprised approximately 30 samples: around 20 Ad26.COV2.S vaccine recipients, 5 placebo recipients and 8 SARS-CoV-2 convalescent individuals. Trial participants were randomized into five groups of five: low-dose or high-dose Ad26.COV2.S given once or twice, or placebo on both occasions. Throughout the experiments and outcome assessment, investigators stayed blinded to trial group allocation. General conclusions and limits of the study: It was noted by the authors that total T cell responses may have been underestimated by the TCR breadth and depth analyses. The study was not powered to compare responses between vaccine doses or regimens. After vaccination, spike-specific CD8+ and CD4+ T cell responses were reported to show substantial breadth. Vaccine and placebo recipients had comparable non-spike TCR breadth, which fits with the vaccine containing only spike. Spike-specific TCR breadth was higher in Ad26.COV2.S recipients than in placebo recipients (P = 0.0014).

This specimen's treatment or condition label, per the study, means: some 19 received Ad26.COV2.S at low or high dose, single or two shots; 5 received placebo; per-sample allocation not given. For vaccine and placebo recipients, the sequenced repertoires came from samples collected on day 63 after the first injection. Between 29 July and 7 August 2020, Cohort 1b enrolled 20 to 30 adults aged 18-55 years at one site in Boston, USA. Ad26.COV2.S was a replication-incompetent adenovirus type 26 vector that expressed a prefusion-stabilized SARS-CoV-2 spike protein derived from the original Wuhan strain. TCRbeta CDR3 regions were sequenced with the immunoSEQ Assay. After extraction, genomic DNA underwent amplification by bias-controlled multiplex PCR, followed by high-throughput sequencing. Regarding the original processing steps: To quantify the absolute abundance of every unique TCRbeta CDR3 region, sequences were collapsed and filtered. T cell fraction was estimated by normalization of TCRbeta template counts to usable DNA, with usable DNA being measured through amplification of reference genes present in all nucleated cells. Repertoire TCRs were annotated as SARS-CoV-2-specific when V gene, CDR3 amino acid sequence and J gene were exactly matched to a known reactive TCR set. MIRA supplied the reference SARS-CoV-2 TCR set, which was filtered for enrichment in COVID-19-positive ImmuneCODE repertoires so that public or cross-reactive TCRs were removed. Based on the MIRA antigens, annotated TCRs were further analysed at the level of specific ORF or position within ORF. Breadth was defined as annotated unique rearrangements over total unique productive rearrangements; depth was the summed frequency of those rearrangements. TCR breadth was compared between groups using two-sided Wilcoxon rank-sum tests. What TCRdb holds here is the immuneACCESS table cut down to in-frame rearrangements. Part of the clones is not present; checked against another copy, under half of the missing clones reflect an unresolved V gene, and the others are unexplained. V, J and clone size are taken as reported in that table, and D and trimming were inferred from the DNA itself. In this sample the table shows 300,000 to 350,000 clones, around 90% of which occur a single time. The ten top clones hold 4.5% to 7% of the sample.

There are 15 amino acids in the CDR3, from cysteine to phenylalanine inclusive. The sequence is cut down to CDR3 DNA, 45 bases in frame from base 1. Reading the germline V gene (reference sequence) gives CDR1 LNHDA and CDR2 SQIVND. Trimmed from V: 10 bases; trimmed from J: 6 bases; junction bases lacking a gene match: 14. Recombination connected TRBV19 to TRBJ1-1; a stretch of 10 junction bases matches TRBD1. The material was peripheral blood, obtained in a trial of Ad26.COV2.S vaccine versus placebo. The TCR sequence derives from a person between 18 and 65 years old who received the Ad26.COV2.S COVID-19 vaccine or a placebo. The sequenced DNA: TGTGCCACCCTAGACAGGGGGCATAACCCCGCTGAAGCTTTCTTT. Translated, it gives CATLDRGHNPAEAFF.